What follows are 21 T cell receptor beta chains derived from one specimen sequenced in a study of blood T cell repertoires in COVID-19. Clones were sequenced by immunoSEQ multiplex PCR, and TCRdb holds only the in-frame ones, with some missing. Of around 140,000 clones listed, around nine tenths are singletons. The source material was peripheral blood. These receptors were taken from a woman in her 70s with COVID-19, enrolled during active disease.

The chain employs TRBV5-1 and TRBJ1-4; D remains unclear. This CDR3 spans 15 amino acids. Germline CDR1 and CDR2: SGHRS and YFSETQ. The V gene lost 4 bases and the J gene lost 8 bases, with 18 bases spanning the gap. The CDR3 is CASSPSGAGGEKLFF. The CDR3 region has the DNA TGCGCCAGCAGCCCTTCGGGCGCGGGTGGAGAAAAACTGTTTTTT.

The chain uses TRBV24-1 and TRBJ2-7, with 7 bases matching TRBD2. CDR3 length equals 14 residues. CDR1 and CDR2 from the germline V gene are KGHDR and SFDVKD. V was clipped by 2 bases and J by 3 bases; unmatched bases: 3. CDR3 sequence: CATSDSGLVYEQYF. The CDR3 DNA is TGTGCCACCAGTGATTCCGGACTAGTCTACGAGCAGTACTTC.

CDR3 DNA: TGTGCCAGCAGCTCCGGTGGGACAGCTAATGGCTACACCTTC. Protein product: CASSSGGTANGYTF. This chain links TRBV7-2 with TRBJ1-2; TRBD1 aligns across 7 bases. Germline V gives CDR1 SGHTA, CDR2 FQGNSA. CDR3 length equals 14 residues. Trimming at V came to 4 bases and at J to 6 bases, leaving 8 bases not matched to a gene.

The rearrangement joins TRBV27 to TRBJ1-2; the match to TRBD1 covers 8 bases. Germline V gene data show CDR1 as MNHEY and CDR2 as SMNVEV (reference sequence). This CDR3 comprises 14 residues. V dropped 6 bases and J dropped 3; count of bases not matched to a gene: 6. CDR3: CASRRPGQDYGYTF. CDR3 nucleotide sequence: TGTGCCAGCAGGCGCCCGGGACAGGACTATGGCTACACCTTC.

V is TRBV6-5 and J is TRBJ1-2, with a weak D call TRBD1 (5 bases). The CDR3 is 14 residues long. Deletions cut 2 bases from V and 6 bases from J, with 13 bases between. In germline, CDR1 is MNHEY, CDR2 SVGAGI. The DNA for the CDR3 is TGTGCCAGCAGTTACAGGGGTGGGGCGGATGGCTACACCTTC. Its protein product is CASSYRGGADGYTF.

This clone was seen once. V gene TRBV19 combines with J gene TRBJ1-3; weak D call: TRBD1 (6 bases). V was clipped by 3 bases and J by 3 bases, with 9 bases between them. The CDR3 is 14 residues long. Germline lookup yields CDR1 LNHDA and CDR2 SQIVND (reference sequence). CDR3 in amino acids: CASSMQGNGNTIYF. The CDR3 region has the DNA TGTGCCAGTAGTATGCAGGGGAATGGAAACACCATATATTTT.

The chain joins TRBV30 to TRBJ2-1; D might be TRBD2 (5 bases). The CDR3 runs 14 residues. V was trimmed by 1 base and J by 4 bases, leaving 11 bases between them. The germline V gene encodes CDR1 GTSNPN and CDR2 SVGIG (reference sequence). Here the CDR3 reads CAWSASPGYNEQFF. The CDR3 DNA reads TGTGCCTGGAGTGCTAGCCCGGGGTACAATGAGCAGTTCTTC.

V is TRBV6-5 and J is TRBJ1-5; no reliable D call. This CDR3 comprises 15 residues. The ends were cut back, 2 bases at V and 1 base at J, with 9 bases in the middle. The germline V gene has CDR1 MNHEY and CDR2 SVGAGI. The CDR3 here is CASSYGRKSNQPQHF. The CDR3 nucleotides read TGTGCCAGCAGTTACGGCAGAAAGAGCAATCAGCCCCAGCATTTT.

The genes are TRBV18 and TRBJ2-7, with unresolved D. Deletions cut 3 bases from V and 5 bases from J, with 17 bases between. This CDR3 contains 15 residues. Germline V gene lookup returns CDR1 KGHSH and CDR2 LQKENI. CDR3 in DNA: TGTGCCAGCTCACCGACCCTTGCCAGGCTGGACGAGCAGTACTTC. This gives the protein CASSPTLARLDEQYF. Filled out from reference TRBV18 and TRBJ2-7, the complete variable domain reads NAGVMQNPRHLVRRRGQEARLRCSPMKGHSHVYWYRQLPEEGLKFMVYLQKENIIDESGMPKERFSAEFPKEGPSILRIQQVVRGDSAAYFCASSPTLARLDEQYFGPGTRLTVT.

The rearrangement links TRBV5-5 to TRBJ1-2, with D possibly TRBD1 on 6 matching bases. CDR3 length: 15 residues. The V gene's germline CDR1 is SGHKS and CDR2 YYEKEE (reference sequence). V lost 5 bases, J lost 7 bases, and 21 bases lay in between. The CDR3 protein is CASRQRDGTFRGYTF. The DNA for the CDR3 is TGTGCCAGCAGGCAGCGGGACGGGACATTCCGTGGCTACACCTTC. Full variable domain (remainder filled in from reference TRBV5-5 and TRBJ1-2): DAGVTQSPTHLIKTRGQQVTLRCSPISGHKSVSWYQQVLGQGPQFIFQYYEKEERGRGNFPDRFSARQFPNYSSELNVNALLLGDSALYLCASRQRDGTFRGYTFGSGTRLTVV.

In this sample, this clone turned up once. V usage is TRBV9 and J usage is TRBJ2-3; 12 bases map to TRBD2. The CDR3 runs 17 residues. The germline CDR1 and CDR2 sequences are SGDLS and YYNGEE. V lost 4 bases to trimming and J lost 1 base; unmatched junction nucleotides: 7. The CDR3 reads CASSPGLAGPRTDTQYF. Here the CDR3 DNA reads TGTGCCAGCAGCCCAGGACTAGCGGGGCCACGCACAGATACGCAGTATTTT.

The chain recombines TRBV4-1 with TRBJ2-2, with D unresolved. The CDR3 covers 17 residues. Germline V CDR1 and CDR2: MGHRA, YSYEKL. V was clipped by 5 bases and J by 7 bases, with 23 bases between them. CDR3 DNA: TGCGCCAGCAGCTTAAAGCCAGACACCGGTTTCGTCGGGGAGCTGTTTTTT. Its protein product is CASSLKPDTGFVGELFF.

The chain recombines TRBV11-2 with TRBJ1-6, with D hard to call. V gave up 1 base and J gave up 1 base, with 11 bases separating them. The length of the CDR3 is 17 residues. Germline V CDR1 and CDR2: SGHAT, FQNNGV. In nucleotides, the CDR3 is TGTGCCAGCAGCTTAGGTTTCGGGGTATCCTATAATTCACCCCTCCACTTT. This gives the protein CASSLGFGVSYNSPLHF.

This chain uses TRBV5-4 with TRBJ2-1; 8 nucleotides agree with TRBD1. CDR3 length: 15 amino acids. Germline CDR1 reads SGHNT; CDR2 reads YYREEE (reference sequence). With V trimmed by 2 bases and J by 5 bases, 6 bases remained unmatched. Here the CDR3 reads CASSFPPGQDNEQFF. CDR3 nucleotide sequence: TGTGCCAGCAGCTTTCCGCCGGGACAGGACAATGAGCAGTTCTTC.

The count of this clone is one. The rearrangement links TRBV7-8 to TRBJ1-4; the D gene is possibly TRBD1 (6 bases). The CDR3 is 15 amino acids. V was shortened by 3 bases and J by 3 bases, with 11 bases between the two germline ends. Germline CDR1 and CDR2: SGHVS and FQNEAQ. The CDR3 sequence: CASSFTGLANEKLFF. The CDR3 region has the DNA TGTGCCAGCAGCTTTACAGGGTTGGCTAATGAAAAACTGTTTTTT.

The rearrangement links TRBV5-1 to TRBJ2-7; D not certain. Germline V gene lookup returns CDR1 SGHRS and CDR2 YFSETQ. The V end was cut by 3 bases, the J end by 5 bases, with 9 bases between. The CDR3 is 12 residues long. The CDR3 sequence: CASSYQANEQYF. The CDR3 coding sequence is TGCGCCAGCAGCTACCAGGCTAACGAGCAGTACTTC.

The chain recombines TRBV6-5 with TRBJ2-7; the D gene is possibly TRBD2 (6 bases). With 0 bases removed from V and 3 bases from J, the gap between germline ends came to 12 bases. CDR1 and CDR2 from the germline V gene are MNHEY and SVGAGI. The CDR3 loop spans 15 amino acids. This chain's CDR3 is CASSYSAAGSYEQYF. The CDR3 DNA sequence: TGTGCCAGCAGTTACTCGGCGGCGGGGAGCTACGAGCAGTACTTC.

The chain has TRBV28 and TRBJ1-2; TRBD1 matches at 7 bases. CDR3 size: 13 residues. V lost 6 bases, J lost 4 bases, and 5 bases stayed unmatched. Germline CDR1 and CDR2: MDHEN and SYDVKM. The CDR3 bases are TGTGCCAGCAGAAGAGGGGGCGGCTATGGCTACACCTTC. The encoded protein is CASRRGGGYGYTF.

The V gene is TRBV3-1 (or the pseudogene TRBV3-2), the J gene TRBJ2-5; 8 nucleotides agree with TRBD2. CDR1 LGHDT and CDR2 YNNKEL come from the germline V gene (reference sequence). The junction had 11 bases not matched to a gene; V was cut back by 4 bases and J by 7 bases. The CDR3 has 15 residues. This CDR3 reads CASSPRTSSHMTQYF. The CDR3 DNA is TGTGCCAGCAGCCCCCGGACTAGCTCCCATATGACCCAGTACTTC.

The CDR3 region has the DNA TGTGCCAGCAGCAAAGGCCGGACAGGGGAGGCCTATGGCTACACCTTC. Its protein product is CASSKGRTGEAYGYTF. The chain couples TRBV21-1 to TRBJ1-2; TRBD1, the table's D call, was not compared with the DNA. TRBV21-1 is designated a pseudogene. The CDR3 spans 16 residues.

This clone was seen once. J is TRBJ2-3 and V is TRBV6-5, with D maybe TRBD1 (5 bases). Trimming removed 6 bases from V and 4 bases from J, with 17 bases in between. Per the germline V gene, CDR1 is MNHEY and CDR2 is SVGAGI. This CDR3 is 15 amino acids long. CDR3 nucleotide sequence: TGTGCCAGCAGCCCGACTGGGGCGAGGTCAGATACGCAGTATTTT. Translated, it gives CASSPTGARSDTQYF.